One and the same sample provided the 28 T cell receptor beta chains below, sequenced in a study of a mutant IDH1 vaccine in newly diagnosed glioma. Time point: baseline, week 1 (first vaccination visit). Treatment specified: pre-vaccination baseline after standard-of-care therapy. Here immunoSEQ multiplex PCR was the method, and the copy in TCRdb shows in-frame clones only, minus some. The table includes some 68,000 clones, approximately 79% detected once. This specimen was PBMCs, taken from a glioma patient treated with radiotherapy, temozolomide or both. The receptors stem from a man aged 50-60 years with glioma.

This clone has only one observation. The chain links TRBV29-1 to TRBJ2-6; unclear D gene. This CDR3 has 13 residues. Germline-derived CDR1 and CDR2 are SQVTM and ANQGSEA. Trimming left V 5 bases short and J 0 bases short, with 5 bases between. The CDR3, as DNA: TGCAGCGTTTACCGCTCTGGGGCCAACGTCCTGACTTTC. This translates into CSVYRSGANVLTF.

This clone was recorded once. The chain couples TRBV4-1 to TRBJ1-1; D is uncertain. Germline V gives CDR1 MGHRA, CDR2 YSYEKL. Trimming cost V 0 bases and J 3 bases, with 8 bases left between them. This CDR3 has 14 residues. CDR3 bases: TGCGCCAGCAGCCAAGATACATTCTACACTGAAGCTTTCTTT. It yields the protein CASSQDTFYTEAFF.

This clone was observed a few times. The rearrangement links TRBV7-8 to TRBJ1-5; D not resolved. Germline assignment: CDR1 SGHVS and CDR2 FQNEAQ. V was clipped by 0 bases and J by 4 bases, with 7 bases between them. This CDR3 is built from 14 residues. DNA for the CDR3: TGTGCCAGCAGCTTAGCAAGATTAAATCAGCCCCAGCATTTT. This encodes CASSLARLNQPQHF.

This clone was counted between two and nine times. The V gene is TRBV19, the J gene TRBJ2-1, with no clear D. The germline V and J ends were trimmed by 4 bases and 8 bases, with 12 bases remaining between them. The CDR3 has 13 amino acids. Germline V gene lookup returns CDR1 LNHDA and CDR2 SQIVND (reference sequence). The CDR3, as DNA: TGTGCCAGTAGTACAAACATTGAGCATGAGCAGTTCTTC. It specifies CASSTNIEHEQFF.

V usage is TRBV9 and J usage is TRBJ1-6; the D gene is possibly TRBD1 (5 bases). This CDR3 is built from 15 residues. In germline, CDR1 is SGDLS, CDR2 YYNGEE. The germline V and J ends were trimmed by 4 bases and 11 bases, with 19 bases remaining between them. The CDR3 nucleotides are TGTGCCAGCAGCTTGGGGACGCCCCCAATGACACCCCTCCACTTT. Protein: CASSLGTPPMTPLHF.

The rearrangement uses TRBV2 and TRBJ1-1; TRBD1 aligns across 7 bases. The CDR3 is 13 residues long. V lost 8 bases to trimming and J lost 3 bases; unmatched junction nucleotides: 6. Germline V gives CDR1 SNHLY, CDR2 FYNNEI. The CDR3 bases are TGTGCCAGCTCAATACAGGGGTACACTGAAGCTTTCTTT. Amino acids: CASSIQGYTEAFF.

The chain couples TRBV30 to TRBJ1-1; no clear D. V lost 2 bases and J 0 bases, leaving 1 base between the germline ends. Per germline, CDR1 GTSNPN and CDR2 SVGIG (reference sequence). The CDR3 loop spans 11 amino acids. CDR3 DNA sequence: TGTGCCTGGAGTCTGAACACTGAAGCTTTCTTT. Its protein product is CAWSLNTEAFF.

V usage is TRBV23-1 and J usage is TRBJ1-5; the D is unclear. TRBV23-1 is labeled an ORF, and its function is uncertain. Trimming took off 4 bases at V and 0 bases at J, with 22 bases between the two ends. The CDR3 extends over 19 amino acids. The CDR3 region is CASSLVLFPAADSNQPQHF. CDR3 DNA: TGCGCCAGCAGTCTCGTTCTTTTTCCGGCAGCCGATAGCAATCAGCCCCAGCATTTT.

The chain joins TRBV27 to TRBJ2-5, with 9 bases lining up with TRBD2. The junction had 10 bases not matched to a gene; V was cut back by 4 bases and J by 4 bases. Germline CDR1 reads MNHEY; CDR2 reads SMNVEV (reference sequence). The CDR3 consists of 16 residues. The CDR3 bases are TGTGCCAGCAGTTCCCCCCCAGCGGGGGGCAGAGAGACCCAGTACTTC. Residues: CASSSPPAGGRETQYF.

The CDR3 loop reads CASSKVAGDHQPQHF. CDR3 sequence (DNA): TGTGCCAGCAGCAAAGTAGCAGGGGACCATCAGCCCCAGCATTTT. The V call is TRBV21-1, the J call TRBJ1-5; TRBD1 is the table's D call, not checked against the DNA. TRBV21-1 is labeled a pseudogene. This CDR3 is built from 15 residues.

CDR3 bases: TGTGCCAGCAACAAACAGGGGTCAGACGAGCAGTACTTC. Its translation is CASNKQGSDEQYF. The V call is TRBV7-9, the J call TRBJ2-7, with TRBD1 matching over 7 bases. The CDR3 totals 13 residues. CDR1 and CDR2 (germline): SEHNR, FQNEAQ (reference sequence). V dropped 7 bases and J dropped 5; count of bases not matched to a gene: 8.

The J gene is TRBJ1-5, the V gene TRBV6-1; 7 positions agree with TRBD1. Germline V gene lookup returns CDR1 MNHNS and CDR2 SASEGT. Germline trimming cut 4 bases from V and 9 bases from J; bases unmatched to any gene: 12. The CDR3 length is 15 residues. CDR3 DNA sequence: TGTGCCAGCAGTGTCCCGGGGCAGGGACAGAGGCCCCAGCATTTT. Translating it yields CASSVPGQGQRPQHF.

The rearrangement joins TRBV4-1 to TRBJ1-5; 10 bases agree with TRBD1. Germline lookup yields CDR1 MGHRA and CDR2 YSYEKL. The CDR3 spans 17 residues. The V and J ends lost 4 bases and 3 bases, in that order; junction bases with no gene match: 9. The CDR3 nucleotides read TGCGCCAGCAGCCCGACTTCCGGGACAGGGGACAATCAGCCCCAGCATTTT. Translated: CASSPTSGTGDNQPQHF.

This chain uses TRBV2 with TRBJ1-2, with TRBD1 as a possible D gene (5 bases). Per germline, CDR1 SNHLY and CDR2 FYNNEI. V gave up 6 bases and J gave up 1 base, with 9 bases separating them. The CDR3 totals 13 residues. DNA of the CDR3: TGTGCCAGCAGCCGGGGCCGTAACTATGGCTACACCTTC. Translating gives CASSRGRNYGYTF.

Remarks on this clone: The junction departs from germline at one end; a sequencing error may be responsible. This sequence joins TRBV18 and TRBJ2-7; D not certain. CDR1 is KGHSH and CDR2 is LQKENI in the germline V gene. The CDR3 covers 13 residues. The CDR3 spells CASSPMRSDEQYF. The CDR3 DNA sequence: TGTGCCAGCTCACCAATGCGCTCCGACGAGCAGTACTTC. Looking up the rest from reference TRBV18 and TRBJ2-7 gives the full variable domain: NAGVMQNPRHLVRRRGQEARLRCSPMKGHSHVYWYRQLPEEGLKFMVYLQKENIIDESGMPKERFSAEFPKEGPSILRIQQVVRGDSAAYFCASSPMRSDEQYFGPGTRLTVT.

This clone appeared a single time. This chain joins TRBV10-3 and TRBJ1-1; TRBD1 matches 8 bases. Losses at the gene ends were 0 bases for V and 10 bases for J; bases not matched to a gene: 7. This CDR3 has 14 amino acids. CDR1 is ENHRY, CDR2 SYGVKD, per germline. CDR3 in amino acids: CAISESEQGARAFF. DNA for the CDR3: TGTGCCATCAGTGAGTCGGAGCAGGGGGCGCGAGCTTTCTTT.

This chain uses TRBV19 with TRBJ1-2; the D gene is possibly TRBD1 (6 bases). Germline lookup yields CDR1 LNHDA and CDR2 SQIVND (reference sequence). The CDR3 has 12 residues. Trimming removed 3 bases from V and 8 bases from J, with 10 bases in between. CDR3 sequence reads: CASSIGQLGYTF. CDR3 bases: TGTGCCAGTAGTATTGGACAGCTGGGCTACACCTTC.

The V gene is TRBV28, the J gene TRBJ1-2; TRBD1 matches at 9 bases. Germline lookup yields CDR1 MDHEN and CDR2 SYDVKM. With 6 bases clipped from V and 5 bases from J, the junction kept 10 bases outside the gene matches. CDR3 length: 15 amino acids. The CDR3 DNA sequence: TGTGCCAGCAGCCCAACAGGGGGCGGACTATATGGCTACACCTTC. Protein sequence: CASSPTGGGLYGYTF.

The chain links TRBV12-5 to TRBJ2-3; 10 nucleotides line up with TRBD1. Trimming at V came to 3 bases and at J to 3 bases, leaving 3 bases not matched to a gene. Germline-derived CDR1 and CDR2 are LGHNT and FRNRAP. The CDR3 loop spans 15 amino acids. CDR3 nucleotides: TGTGCTAGTGGTTTTTCGGGACAGGGGACAGATACGCAGTATTTT. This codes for CASGFSGQGTDTQYF.

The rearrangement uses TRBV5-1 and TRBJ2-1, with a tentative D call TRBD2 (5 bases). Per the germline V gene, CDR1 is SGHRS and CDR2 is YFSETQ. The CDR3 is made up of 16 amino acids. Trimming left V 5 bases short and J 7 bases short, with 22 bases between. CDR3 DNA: TGCGCCAGCAGGAAGAGGGAAACGGTGCCAGGTAATGAGCAGTTCTTC. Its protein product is CASRKRETVPGNEQFF.

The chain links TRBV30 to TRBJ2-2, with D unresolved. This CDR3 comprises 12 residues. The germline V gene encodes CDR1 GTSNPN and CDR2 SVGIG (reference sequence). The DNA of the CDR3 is TGTGCTTCACGCACCAACACCGGGGAGCTGTTTTTT. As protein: CASRTNTGELFF. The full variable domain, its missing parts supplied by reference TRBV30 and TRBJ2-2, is SQTIHQWPATLVQPVGSPLSLECTVEGTSNPNLYWYRQAAGRGLQLLFYSVGIGQISSEVPQNLSASRPQDRQFILSSKKLLLSDSGFYLCASRTNTGELFFGEGSRLTVL.

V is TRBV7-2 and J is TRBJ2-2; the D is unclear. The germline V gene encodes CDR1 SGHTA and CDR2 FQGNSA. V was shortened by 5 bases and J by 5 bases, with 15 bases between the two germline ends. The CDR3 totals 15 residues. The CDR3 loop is CASSEGLFPTGELFF. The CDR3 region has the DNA TGTGCCAGCAGCGAAGGCCTGTTCCCGACCGGGGAGCTGTTTTTT.

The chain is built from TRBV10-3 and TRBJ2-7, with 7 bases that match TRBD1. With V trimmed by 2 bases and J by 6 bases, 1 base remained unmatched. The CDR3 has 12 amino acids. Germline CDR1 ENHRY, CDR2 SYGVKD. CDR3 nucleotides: TGTGCCATCAGTGAGGCAGGGGGCGAGCAGTACTTC. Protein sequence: CAISEAGGEQYF.

The CDR3 DNA follows: TGTGCCTGCATCCGGGGACTAGCCGCCGGGGAGCTGTTTTTT. Translated: CACIRGLAAGELFF. V and J are TRBV30 and TRBJ2-2; 9 bases are a match to TRBD2. The V and J ends lost 6 bases and 6 bases, in that order; junction bases with no gene match: 8. The length of the CDR3 is 14 residues. Germline-derived CDR1 and CDR2 are GTSNPN and SVGIG (reference sequence). The full variable domain, completed using reference TRBV30 and TRBJ2-2, is SQTIHQWPATLVQPVGSPLSLECTVEGTSNPNLYWYRQAAGRGLQLLFYSVGIGQISSEVPQNLSASRPQDRQFILSSKKLLLSDSGFYLCACIRGLAAGELFFGEGSRLTVL.

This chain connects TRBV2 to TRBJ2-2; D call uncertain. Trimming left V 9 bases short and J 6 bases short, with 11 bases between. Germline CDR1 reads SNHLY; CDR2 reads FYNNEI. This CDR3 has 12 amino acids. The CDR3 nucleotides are TGTGCCAGTTCAACGTACCCCGGGGAGCTGTTTTTT. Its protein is CASSTYPGELFF.

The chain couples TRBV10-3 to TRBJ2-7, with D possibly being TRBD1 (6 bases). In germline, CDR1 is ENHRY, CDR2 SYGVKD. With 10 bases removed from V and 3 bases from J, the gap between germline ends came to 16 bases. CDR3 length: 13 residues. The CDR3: CATGQGNNYEQYF. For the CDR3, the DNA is TGTGCCACAGGGCAGGGGAATAACTACGAGCAGTACTTC.

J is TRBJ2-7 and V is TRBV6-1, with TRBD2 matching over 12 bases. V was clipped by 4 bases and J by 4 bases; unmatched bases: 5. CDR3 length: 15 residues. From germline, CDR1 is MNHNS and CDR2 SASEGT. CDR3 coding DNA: TGTGCCAGCAGTGTTCGGACTAGCGGGGTTTACGAGCAGTACTTC. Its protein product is CASSVRTSGVYEQYF.

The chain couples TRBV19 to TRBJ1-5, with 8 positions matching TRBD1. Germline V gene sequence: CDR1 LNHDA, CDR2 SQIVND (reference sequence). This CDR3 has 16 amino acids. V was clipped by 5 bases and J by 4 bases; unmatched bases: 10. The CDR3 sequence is CASSPPVGQGNQPQHF. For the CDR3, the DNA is TGTGCCAGTAGTCCTCCGGTCGGACAGGGTAATCAGCCCCAGCATTTT.